The clone carrying this T cell receptor delta chain showed up just a few times. This likely reflects a read error, since a far larger clone is one base away. Different DNA sequences within this sample yield the same CDR3. In germline, CDR1 is GEAIGNYY, CDR2 EKD. After removal of 6 bases from V and 0 bases from J, the junction contained 20 bases not matched to a gene. CDR3 length: 19 residues. Genomic DNA from isolated PBMCs served as the sequencing template. TCRdb re-called clones from the multiplex PCR reads using CATT. This table holds 1,500 to 2,000 delta-chain clones, approximately 2.7% found once. The data derive from a study of gamma delta lymphoproliferative disorders and STAT genes. Study overall: Delta libraries were made per EuroClonality-NGS working group procedure.

The sample comprised blood. This clonotype was sampled from a human donor in good health. The V gene is TRDV2, the J gene TRDJ1; TRDD3 matches 8 bases. CDR3 region: CACSSLEKGYDEYTDKLIF. In DNA form, the CDR3 reads TGTGCCTGTTCGAGCTTGGAGAAGGGATACGACGAGTACACCGATAAACTCATCTTT.